These T cell receptor beta chains were read from a single sample in a study of technical replicates of blood from several donors. Using immunoSEQ multiplex PCR, the repertoire was profiled, and TCRdb retains in-frame clones only, with some absent. In the table there are about 97,000 clones, approximately 96% of which are singletons. Sequences were obtained from T cells isolated from PBMCs. These receptors were taken from a human donor in good health. Both conserved end residues are part of each CDR3. A D gene is named only where the DNA matches it firmly. Clone size is stated in some rows and not others, as once, few, many or a class when expanded.

d_call	clone_size	v_call	j_call	cdr3_nt	cdr3_aa
NA	NA	TRBV7-3	TRBJ1-1	TGTGCCAGCAGCTTAGGGACAAACACTGAAGCTTTCTTT	CASSLGTNTEAFF
TRBD2	NA	TRBV28	TRBJ2-3	TGTGCCAGCAGGGCCCTAGCGGGGATCACAGATACGCAGTATTTT	CASRALAGITDTQYF
TRBD1	NA	TRBV2	TRBJ1-1	TGTGCCAGCAGTGAAGGAGTCAGGGGGCTGAGGAACACTGAAGCTTTCTTT	CASSEGVRGLRNTEAFF
NA	once	TRBV12-2	TRBJ1-2	TGTGCAAGTCGCCTCAGGGACAATGGCTACACCTTC	CASRLRDNGYTF
TRBD1	NA	TRBV7-9	TRBJ1-4	TGTGCCAGCAGCTTAATTCGGGACAGGGACGAAAAACTGTTTTTT	CASSLIRDRDEKLFF
NA	NA	TRBV9	TRBJ2-1	TGTGCCAGCAGCGCCGATAGTTCCTCTCCCTACAATGAGCAGTTCTTC	CASSADSSSPYNEQFF
TRBD1	NA	TRBV13	TRBJ2-7	TGTGCCAGCAGCTTCAGGCCGGGACAGGGGGCTCACGAGCAGTACTTC	CASSFRPGQGAHEQYF
NA	NA	TRBV29-1	TRBJ2-7	TGCAGCGTTGGTCGCGTGGGGCCCTACGAGCAGTACTTC	CSVGRVGPYEQYF
NA	NA	TRBV2	TRBJ2-5	TGTGCCAGCAGAGGAGAAGAGACCCAGTACTTC	CASRGEETQYF
TRBD2	NA	TRBV7-8	TRBJ2-1	TGTGCCAGCAGCTTAGCGGGTCTTAGCGGGGCATACAATGAGCAGTTCTTC	CASSLAGLSGAYNEQFF
TRBD1	NA	TRBV28	TRBJ1-2	TGTGCCAGCAGTCCGTCGACAGGGCAAATCCCCTATGGCTACACCTTC	CASSPSTGQIPYGYTF
NA	NA	TRBV7-3	TRBJ2-7	TGTGCCAGCAGCTTCGGGTCCGCCTACGAGCAGTACTTC	CASSFGSAYEQYF
TRBD2	NA	TRBV6-5	TRBJ2-7	TGTGCCAGCAGTTACCCGGTCCGGGCGGGAGGCTACGAGCAGTACTTC	CASSYPVRAGGYEQYF
NA	NA	TRBV19	TRBJ2-3	TGTGCCAGTAGTAAATACACAGATACGCAGTATTTT	CASSKYTDTQYF
TRBD1	NA	TRBV27	TRBJ2-3	TGTGCCAGCAGTTACCTCCAGGGGGATCAGTATTTT	CASSYLQGDQYF
NA	NA	TRBV28	TRBJ2-7	TGTGCCAGCAGTTTCCCCATGTCCTACGAGCAGTACTTC	CASSFPMSYEQYF
TRBD2	NA	TRBV13	TRBJ2-7	TGTGCCAGCAGCCTGGGCGGGACTAAAGGGTACGAGCAGTACTTC	CASSLGGTKGYEQYF